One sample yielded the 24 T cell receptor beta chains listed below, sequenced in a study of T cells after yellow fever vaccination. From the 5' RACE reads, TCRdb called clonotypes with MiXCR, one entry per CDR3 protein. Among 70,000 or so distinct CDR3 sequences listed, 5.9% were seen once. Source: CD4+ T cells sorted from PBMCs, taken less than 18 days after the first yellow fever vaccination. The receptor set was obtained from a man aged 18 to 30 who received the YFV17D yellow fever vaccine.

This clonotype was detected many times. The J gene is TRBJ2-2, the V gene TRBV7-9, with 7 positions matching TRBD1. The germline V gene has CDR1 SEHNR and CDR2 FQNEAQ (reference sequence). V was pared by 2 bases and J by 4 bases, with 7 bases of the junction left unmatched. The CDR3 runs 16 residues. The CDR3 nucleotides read TGTGCCAGCAGCTTAATGGGGACAGACGGCACCGGGGAGCTGTTTTTT. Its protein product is CASSLMGTDGTGELFF.

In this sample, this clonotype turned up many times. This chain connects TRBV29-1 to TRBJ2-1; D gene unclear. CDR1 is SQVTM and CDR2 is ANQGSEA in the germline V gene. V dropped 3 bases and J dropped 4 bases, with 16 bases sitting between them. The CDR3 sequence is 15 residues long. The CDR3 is CSVDLVRRWYNEQFF. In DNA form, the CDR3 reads TGCAGCGTTGACCTGGTCCGGCGGTGGTACAATGAGCAGTTCTTC.

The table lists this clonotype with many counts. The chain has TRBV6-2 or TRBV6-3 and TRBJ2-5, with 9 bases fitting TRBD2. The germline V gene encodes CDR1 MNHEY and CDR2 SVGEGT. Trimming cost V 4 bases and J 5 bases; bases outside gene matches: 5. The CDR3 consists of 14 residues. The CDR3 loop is CASSSSGGIETQYF. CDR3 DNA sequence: TGTGCCAGCAGTTCGAGCGGGGGGATTGAGACCCAGTACTTC.

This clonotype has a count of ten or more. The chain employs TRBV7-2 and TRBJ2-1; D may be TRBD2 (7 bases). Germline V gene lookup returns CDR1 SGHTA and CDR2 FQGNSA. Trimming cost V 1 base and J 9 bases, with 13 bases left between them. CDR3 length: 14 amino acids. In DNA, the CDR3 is TGTGCCAGCAGCTTAGATACAGGGAGGGCTGAGCAGTTCTTC. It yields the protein CASSLDTGRAEQFF.

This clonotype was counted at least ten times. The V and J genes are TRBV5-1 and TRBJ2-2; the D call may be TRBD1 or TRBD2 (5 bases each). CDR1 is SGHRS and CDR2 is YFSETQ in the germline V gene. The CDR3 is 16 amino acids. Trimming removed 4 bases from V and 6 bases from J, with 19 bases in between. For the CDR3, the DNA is TGCGCCAGCAGCGTTATTCCGGGACCAGCCTCCGGGGAGCTGTTTTTT. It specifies CASSVIPGPASGELFF.

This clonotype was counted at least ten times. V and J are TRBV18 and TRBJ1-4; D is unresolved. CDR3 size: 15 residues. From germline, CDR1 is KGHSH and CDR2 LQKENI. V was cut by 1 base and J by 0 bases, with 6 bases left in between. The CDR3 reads CASSPQDPTNEKLFF. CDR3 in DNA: TGTGCCAGCTCACCACAGGATCCAACTAATGAAAAACTGTTTTTT.

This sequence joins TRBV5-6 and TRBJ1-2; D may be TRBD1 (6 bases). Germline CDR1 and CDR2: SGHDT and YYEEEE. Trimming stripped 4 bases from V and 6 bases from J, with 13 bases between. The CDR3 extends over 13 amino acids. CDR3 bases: TGTGCCAGCAGCCCCGGACAGATGAATGGCTACACCTTC. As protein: CASSPGQMNGYTF.

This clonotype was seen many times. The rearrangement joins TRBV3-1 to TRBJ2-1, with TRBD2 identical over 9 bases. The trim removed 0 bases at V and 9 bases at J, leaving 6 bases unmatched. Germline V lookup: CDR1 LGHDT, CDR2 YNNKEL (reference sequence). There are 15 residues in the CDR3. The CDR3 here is CASSQDYATSGEQFF. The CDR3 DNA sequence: TGTGCCAGCAGCCAAGACTACGCGACTAGCGGTGAGCAGTTCTTC.

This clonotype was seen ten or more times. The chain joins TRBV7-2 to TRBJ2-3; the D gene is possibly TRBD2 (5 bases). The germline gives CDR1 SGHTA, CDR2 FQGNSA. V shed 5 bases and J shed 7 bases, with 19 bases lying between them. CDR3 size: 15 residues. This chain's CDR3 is CASSRYLRGRNTQYF. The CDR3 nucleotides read TGTGCCAGCAGCCGCTACCTCCGGGGTCGGAATACGCAGTATTTT.

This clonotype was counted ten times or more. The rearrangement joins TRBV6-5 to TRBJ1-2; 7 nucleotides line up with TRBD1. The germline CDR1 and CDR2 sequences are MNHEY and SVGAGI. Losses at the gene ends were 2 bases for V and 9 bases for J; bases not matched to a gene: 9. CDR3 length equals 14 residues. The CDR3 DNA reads TGTGCCAGCAGTTACGATCAGGGGGTTCAAAGCTACACCTTC. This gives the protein CASSYDQGVQSYTF.

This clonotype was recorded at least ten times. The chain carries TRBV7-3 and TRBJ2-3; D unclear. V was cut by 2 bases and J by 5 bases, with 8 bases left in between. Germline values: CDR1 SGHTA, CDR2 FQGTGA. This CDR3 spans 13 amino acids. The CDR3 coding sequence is TGTGCCAGCAGCTTAGGAGCCGAAGATACGCAGTATTTT. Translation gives CASSLGAEDTQYF.

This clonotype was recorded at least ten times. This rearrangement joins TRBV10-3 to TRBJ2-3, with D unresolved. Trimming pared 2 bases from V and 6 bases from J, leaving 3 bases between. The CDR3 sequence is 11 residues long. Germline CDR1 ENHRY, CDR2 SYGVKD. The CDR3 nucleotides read TGTGCCATCAGTGAGGTCGATACGCAGTATTTT. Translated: CAISEVDTQYF.

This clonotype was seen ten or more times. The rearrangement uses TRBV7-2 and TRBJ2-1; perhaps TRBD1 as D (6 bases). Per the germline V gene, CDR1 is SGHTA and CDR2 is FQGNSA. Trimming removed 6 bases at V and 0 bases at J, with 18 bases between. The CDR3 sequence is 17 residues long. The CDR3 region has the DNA TGTGCCAGCAGTCGTACAGGGTCCTCTGGCTCCTACAATGAGCAGTTCTTC. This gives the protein CASSRTGSSGSYNEQFF.

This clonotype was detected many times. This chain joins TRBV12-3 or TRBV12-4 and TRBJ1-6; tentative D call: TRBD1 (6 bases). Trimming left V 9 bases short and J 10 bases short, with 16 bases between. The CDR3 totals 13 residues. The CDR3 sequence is CASQDSGRSPLHF. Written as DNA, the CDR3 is TGTGCCAGTCAGGACAGCGGACGCTCACCCCTCCACTTT.

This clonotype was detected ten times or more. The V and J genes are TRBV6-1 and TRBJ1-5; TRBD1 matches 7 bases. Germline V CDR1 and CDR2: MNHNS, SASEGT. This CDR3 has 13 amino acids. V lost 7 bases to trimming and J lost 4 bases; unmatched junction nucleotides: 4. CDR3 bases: TGTGCCAGCACTGGGACAGTTAATCAGCCCCAGCATTTT. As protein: CASTGTVNQPQHF.

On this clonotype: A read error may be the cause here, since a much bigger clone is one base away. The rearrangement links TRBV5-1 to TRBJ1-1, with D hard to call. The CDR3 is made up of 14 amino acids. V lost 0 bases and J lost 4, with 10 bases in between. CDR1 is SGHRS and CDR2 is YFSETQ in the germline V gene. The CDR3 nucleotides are TGCGCCAGCAGCTTGGGGTTCGGTCGCACTGAAGCTTTCTTT. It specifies CASSLGFGRTEAFF.

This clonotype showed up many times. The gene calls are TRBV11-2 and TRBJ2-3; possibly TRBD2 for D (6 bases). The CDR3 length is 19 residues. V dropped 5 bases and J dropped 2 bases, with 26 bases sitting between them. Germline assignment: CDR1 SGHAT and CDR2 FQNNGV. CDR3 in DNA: TGTGCCAGCAGCGTCACCCCTTCACGACTAGGACTGTTCACAGATACGCAGTATTTT. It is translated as CASSVTPSRLGLFTDTQYF.

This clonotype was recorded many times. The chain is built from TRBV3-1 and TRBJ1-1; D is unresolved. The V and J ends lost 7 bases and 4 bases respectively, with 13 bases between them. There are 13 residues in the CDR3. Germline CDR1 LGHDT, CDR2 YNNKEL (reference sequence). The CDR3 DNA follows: TGTGCCAGCACCCTGTCGGGTGGCACTGAAGCTTTCTTT. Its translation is CASTLSGGTEAFF.

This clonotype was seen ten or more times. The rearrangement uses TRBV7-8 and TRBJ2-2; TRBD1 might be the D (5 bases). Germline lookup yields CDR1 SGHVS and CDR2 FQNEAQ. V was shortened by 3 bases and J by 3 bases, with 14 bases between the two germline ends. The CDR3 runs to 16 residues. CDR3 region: CASSLVRVQDTGELFF. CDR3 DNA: TGTGCCAGCAGCTTGGTCAGGGTGCAGGACACCGGGGAGCTGTTTTTT.

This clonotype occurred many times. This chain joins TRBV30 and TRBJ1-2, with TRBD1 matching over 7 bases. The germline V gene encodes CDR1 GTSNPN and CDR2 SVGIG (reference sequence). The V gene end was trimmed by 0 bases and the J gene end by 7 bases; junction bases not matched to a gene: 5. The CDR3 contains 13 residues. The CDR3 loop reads CAWSVLQGGGYTF. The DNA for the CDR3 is TGTGCCTGGAGTGTTCTTCAGGGGGGTGGCTACACCTTC.

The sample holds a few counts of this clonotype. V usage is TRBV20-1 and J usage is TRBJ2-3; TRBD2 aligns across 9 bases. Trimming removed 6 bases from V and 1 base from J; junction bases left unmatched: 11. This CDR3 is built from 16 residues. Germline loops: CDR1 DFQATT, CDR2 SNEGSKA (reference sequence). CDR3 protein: CSALLERGAGTDTQYF. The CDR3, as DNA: TGCAGTGCCCTCCTTGAGCGGGGGGCGGGCACAGATACGCAGTATTTT.

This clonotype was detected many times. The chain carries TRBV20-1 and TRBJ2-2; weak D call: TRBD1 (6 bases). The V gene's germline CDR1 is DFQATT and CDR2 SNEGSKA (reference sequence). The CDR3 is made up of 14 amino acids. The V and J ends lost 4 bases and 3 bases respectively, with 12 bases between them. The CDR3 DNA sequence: TGCAGTGCTATCCGGGACACCGACACCGGGGAGCTGTTTTTT. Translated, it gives CSAIRDTDTGELFF.

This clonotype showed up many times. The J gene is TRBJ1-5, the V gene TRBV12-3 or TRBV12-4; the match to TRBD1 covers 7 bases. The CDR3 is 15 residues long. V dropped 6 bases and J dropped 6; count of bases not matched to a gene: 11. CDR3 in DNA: TGTGCCAGCAGCCGCAATAAACAGGGGCCTCAGCCCCAGCATTTT. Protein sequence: CASSRNKQGPQPQHF.

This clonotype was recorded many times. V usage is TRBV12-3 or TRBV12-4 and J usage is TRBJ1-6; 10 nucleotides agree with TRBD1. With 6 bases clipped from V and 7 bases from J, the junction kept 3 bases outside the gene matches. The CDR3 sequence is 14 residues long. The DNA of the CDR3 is TGTGCCAGCAGCCTGGGACAGGGGAATTCACCCCTCCACTTT. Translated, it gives CASSLGQGNSPLHF.